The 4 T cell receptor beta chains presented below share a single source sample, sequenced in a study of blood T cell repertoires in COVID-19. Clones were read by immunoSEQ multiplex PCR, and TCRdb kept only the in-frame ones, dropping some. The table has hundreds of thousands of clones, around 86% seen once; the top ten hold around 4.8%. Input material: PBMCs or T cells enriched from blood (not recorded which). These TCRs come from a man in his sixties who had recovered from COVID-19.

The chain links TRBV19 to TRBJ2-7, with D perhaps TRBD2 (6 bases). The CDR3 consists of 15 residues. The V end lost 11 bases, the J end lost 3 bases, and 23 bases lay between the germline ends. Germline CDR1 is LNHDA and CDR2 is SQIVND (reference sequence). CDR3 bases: TGTGCCCGACTTTATCCGACTAGTATATACTACGAGCAGTACTTC. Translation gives CARLYPTSIYYEQYF.

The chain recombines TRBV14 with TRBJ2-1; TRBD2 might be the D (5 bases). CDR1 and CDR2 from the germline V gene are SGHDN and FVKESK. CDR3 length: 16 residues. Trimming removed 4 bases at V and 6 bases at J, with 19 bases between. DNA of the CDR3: TGTGCCAGCAGCCTCCGTTTCAGCTTGGAGGCCAATGAGCAGTTCTTC. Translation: CASSLRFSLEANEQFF.

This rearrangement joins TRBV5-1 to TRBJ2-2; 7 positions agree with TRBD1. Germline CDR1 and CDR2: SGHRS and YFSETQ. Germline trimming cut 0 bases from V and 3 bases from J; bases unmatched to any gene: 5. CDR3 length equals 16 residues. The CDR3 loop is CASSLEGGYDTGELFF. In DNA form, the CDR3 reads TGCGCCAGCAGCTTGGAAGGGGGCTACGACACCGGGGAGCTGTTTTTT.

The CDR3 DNA follows: TGTGCCAGTAGTCCGGGTTTCAATGAGCAGTTCTTC. This sequence encodes CASSPGFNEQFF. The V and J genes are TRBV19 and TRBJ2-1, with D hard to call. This CDR3 spans 12 amino acids. The germline CDR1 and CDR2 sequences are LNHDA and SQIVND (reference sequence). Trimming left V 5 bases short and J 6 bases short, with 8 bases between. The full variable domain, rest sourced from reference TRBV19 and TRBJ2-1, is DGGITQSPKYLFRKEGQNVTLSCEQNLNHDAMYWYRQDPGQGLRLIYYSQIVNDFQKGDIAEGYSVSREKKESFPLTVTSAQKNPTAFYLCASSPGFNEQFFGPGTRLTVL.